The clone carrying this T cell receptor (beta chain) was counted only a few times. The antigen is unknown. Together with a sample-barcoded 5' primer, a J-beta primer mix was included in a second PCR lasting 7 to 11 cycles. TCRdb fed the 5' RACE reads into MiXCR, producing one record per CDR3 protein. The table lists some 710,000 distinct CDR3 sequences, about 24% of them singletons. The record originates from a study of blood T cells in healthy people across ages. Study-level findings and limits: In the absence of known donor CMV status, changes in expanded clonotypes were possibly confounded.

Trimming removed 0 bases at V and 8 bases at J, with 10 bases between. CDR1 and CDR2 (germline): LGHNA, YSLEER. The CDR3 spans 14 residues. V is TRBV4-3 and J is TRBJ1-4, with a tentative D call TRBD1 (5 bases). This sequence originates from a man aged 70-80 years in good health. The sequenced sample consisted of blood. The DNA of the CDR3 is TGCGCCAGCAGCCAAGACAGGGTTGGAGAAAAACTGTTTTTT. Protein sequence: CASSQDRVGEKLFF.